These T cell receptor beta chains were read from a single sample in a study of vaccination and CD4 T cells after COVID-19. The antigens these receptors bind are not known. Via MiXCR, TCRdb re-called the PCR reads, giving one row per CDR3 protein. This sample has more than 10,000 distinct CDR3 sequences; 40% to 50% occur once, and the top ten carry approximately 15%. Material: CD4+ T cells from blood, cultured in vitro. The receptors originated from a human donor who had recovered from COVID-19. Each CDR3 is given with its conserved first and last residue. D genes are given only for firm matches. Clone size is not always given. Where it is, it says once, few, many or a class for expanded clones.

>TRBV20-1|TRBD1|TRBJ2-7|once
CSAGQGRYEQYF
TGCAGTGCTGGACAGGGGAGGTACGAGCAGTACTTC
>TRBV7-2|TRBD1|TRBJ1-2|once
CASSLTGGSWDYGYTF
TGTGCCAGCAGCTTGACAGGGGGGAGTTGGGACTATGGCTACACCTTC
>TRBV10-3|.|TRBJ2-7|.
CATSGAGYEQYF
TGTGCCACCTCGGGGGCCGGCTACGAGCAGTACTTC
>TRBV6-2/TRBV6-3|.|TRBJ2-7|.
CASLRTGPYEQYF
TGTGCCAGCCTCCGTACGGGACCCTACGAGCAGTACTTC
>TRBV20-1|TRBD2|TRBJ2-7|few
CSASLVQTSGRGEQYF
TGCAGTGCTAGTTTGGTCCAGACTAGCGGGAGGGGCGAGCAGTACTTT
>TRBV15|.|TRBJ2-2|.
CATSRVRGSGELFF
TGTGCCACCAGCAGAGTCAGGGGTAGTGGGGAGCTGTTTTTT
>TRBV7-8|TRBD1|TRBJ2-6|.
CASSPVRGLRSGANVLTF
TGTGCCAGCAGCCCGGTCAGGGGGCTCCGTTCCGGGGCCAACGTCCTGACTTTC
>TRBV20-1|.|TRBJ2-2|few
CSAREAGGANTGELFF
TGCAGTGCTAGAGAAGCGGGCGGGGCAAACACCGGGGAGCTGTTTTTT
>TRBV5-1|TRBD1|TRBJ2-7|.
CASSLGQGGEQYF
TGCGCCAGCAGCCTGGGACAGGGAGGAGAGCAGTACTTC
>TRBV5-4|TRBD1|TRBJ1-1|.
CASSPVNQGENTEAFF
TGTGCCAGCAGCCCCGTCAACCAGGGGGAGAACACTGAAGCTTTCTTT
>TRBV21-1|.|TRBJ2-3|.
CASSNRGGPDTQYF
TGTGCCAGCAGCAACAGGGGAGGGCCAGATACGCAGTATTTT
>TRBV7-9|.|TRBJ1-1|.
CASSVVTEAFF
TGTGCCAGCAGCGTAGTTACTGAAGCTTTCTTT
>TRBV10-1|TRBD2|TRBJ2-3|.
CASSEVAGGPYTQYF
TGCGCCAGCAGTGAGGTAGCGGGAGGGCCTTATACGCAGTATTTT
>TRBV6-2/TRBV6-3|.|TRBJ2-1|.
CASSTGLTYNEQFF
TGTGCCAGCAGTACGGGACTGACCTACAATGAGCAGTTCTTC
>TRBV28|.|TRBJ1-5|few
CASSPRGGPQPQHF
TGTGCCAGCAGTCCTCGGGGTGGCCCTCAGCCCCAGCATTTT
>TRBV19|.|TRBJ1-1|few
CASSIGGTGMNTEAFF
TGTGCCAGTAGTATAGGCGGCACAGGCATGAACACTGAAGCTTTCTTT